Reported below is one TCR beta chain. Its antigen is unknown. The CDR3 loop spans 14 amino acids. Germline lookup yields CDR1 SGDLS and CDR2 YYNGEE. V was pared by 4 bases and J by 3 bases, with 10 bases between. The assay was immunoSEQ multiplex PCR, and TCRdb's table has in-frame clones only and misses some. The sample holds some 2.4 million clones, approximately 93% seen once. This sample was taken from a study of shared clonotypes between healthy human individuals. Study-level findings and limits: Rarefaction demonstrated incomplete sorted-subset sequencing despite large depth. Some naive CD4 clonotypes, roughly 4.5%, turned up in common across four donors. The four-donor shared clonotypes exceeded non-shared clonotypes in generation probability, with non-shared ones scoring lower.

This rearrangement joins TRBV9 to TRBJ2-2; D may be TRBD1 (5 bases). Source material: naive CD4+ T cells from PBMCs. Noted subset: CD45RA+ positively selected. The TCR was taken from a man between 18 and 35 years old in good health. Some clones in this sample may be carry-over from other donors' samples. CDR3 amino acids: CASSPAGYTGELFF. CDR3 DNA: TGTGCCAGCAGCCCCGCAGGGTACACCGGGGAGCTGTTTTTT.